What follows are 10 T cell receptor beta chains derived from one specimen sequenced in a study of T cells in localized non-small cell lung cancer. Sequencing was performed with immunoSEQ multiplex PCR; in TCRdb, only in-frame clones are kept and a portion is missing. The sample carries roughly 70,000 clones, about 90% recorded once. Material: peripheral blood, obtained before any cancer treatment. The receptor set was obtained from a male donor at least 60 years old with stage III squamous cell lung carcinoma.

The chain carries TRBV5-1 and TRBJ1-1; TRBD1 agrees at 9 bases. Trimming removed 6 bases from V and 11 bases from J; junction bases left unmatched: 11. CDR1 and CDR2 (germline): SGHRS, YFSETQ. The CDR3 extends over 13 amino acids. In DNA, the CDR3 is TGCGCCAGCACACAGGGGGCGCGTGAAGAGGCTTTCTTT. Translation gives CASTQGAREEAFF.

Concerning this clone: The junction differs from germline at one of its ends, possibly a read error. This sequence joins TRBV5-1 and TRBJ2-7; the D gene could be TRBD1 or TRBD2 (6 bases each). There are 13 residues in the CDR3. Germline values: CDR1 SGHRS, CDR2 YFSETQ. CDR3 DNA: TGCGCCAGCAGCTTGGAGGGGGGACGGCATCAGAACTTC. Amino acid sequence: CASSLEGGRHQNF.

The chain employs TRBV18 and TRBJ1-4, with TRBD1 as a possible D gene (5 bases). Trimming removed 2 bases at V and 7 bases at J, with 14 bases between. This CDR3 has 15 amino acids. Germline values: CDR1 KGHSH, CDR2 LQKENI. In DNA, the CDR3 is TGTGCCAGCTCACCAAGCGTTGGCGGGGGTGAAAAACTGTTTTTT. Translated: CASSPSVGGGEKLFF. Full variable domain (outside the CDR3, taken from reference TRBV18 and TRBJ1-4): NAGVMQNPRHLVRRRGQEARLRCSPMKGHSHVYWYRQLPEEGLKFMVYLQKENIIDESGMPKERFSAEFPKEGPSILRIQQVVRGDSAAYFCASSPSVGGGEKLFFGSGTQLSVL.

This sequence joins TRBV5-5 and TRBJ1-5, with 7 bases fitting TRBD1. This CDR3 is 19 amino acids long. Germline values: CDR1 SGHKS, CDR2 YYEKEE (reference sequence). With V trimmed by 0 bases and J by 3 bases, 15 bases remained unmatched. CDR3 sequence: CASSLAELRQGLYNQPQHF. Here the CDR3 DNA reads TGTGCCAGCAGCTTGGCCGAATTAAGACAGGGATTATACAATCAGCCCCAGCATTTT.

The genes are TRBV6-1 and TRBJ2-1, with 11 bases matching TRBD2. CDR1 is MNHNS and CDR2 is SASEGT in the germline V gene. The trim removed 4 bases at V and 7 bases at J, leaving 9 bases unmatched. The CDR3 covers 16 residues. CDR3 in DNA: TGTGCCAGCAGTGCCCTGACTAGCGGGGTCGGAAATGAGCAGTTCTTC. Protein product: CASSALTSGVGNEQFF.

The V call is TRBV30, the J call TRBJ1-1; D is unclear. The germline V and J ends were trimmed by 3 bases and 10 bases, with 9 bases remaining between them. This CDR3 has 10 amino acids. The germline CDR1 and CDR2 sequences are GTSNPN and SVGIG (reference sequence). The CDR3, as DNA: TGTGCCTGGAGGGGATGGGGAGCTTTCTTT. Its translation: CAWRGWGAFF.

V and J are TRBV6-6 and TRBJ2-5, with a tentative D call TRBD1 (6 bases). Germline V CDR1 and CDR2: MNHNY, SVGAGI (reference sequence). Trimming shortened V by 7 bases and J by 3 bases, and 15 bases separated the two germline ends. The CDR3 runs 14 residues. The CDR3 DNA is TGTGCCAGCACTCCCGGGCAGGGGAAAGAGACCCAGTACTTC. It specifies CASTPGQGKETQYF.

The chain joins TRBV27 to TRBJ1-2; tentative D call: TRBD1 (6 bases). Trimming stripped 3 bases from V and 3 bases from J, with 29 bases between. Germline V gives CDR1 MNHEY, CDR2 SMNVEV (reference sequence). This CDR3 is 20 amino acids long. CDR3 protein: CASSFNPPEVGHPFDYGYTF. For the CDR3, the DNA is TGTGCCAGCAGTTTCAACCCCCCAGAGGTGGGACACCCTTTTGACTATGGCTACACCTTC.

The V and J genes are TRBV23-1 and TRBJ1-6, with D tentatively TRBD1 (5 bases). Being an ORF, TRBV23-1 has a function that is uncertain. Trimming took 1 base from V and 5 from J, leaving 12 bases between them. The CDR3 sequence is 16 residues long. The CDR3 protein is CASSQLCRGDNSPLHF. The CDR3 nucleotides read TGCGCCAGCAGTCAATTGTGTAGGGGAGATAATTCACCCCTCCACTTT.

The rearrangement links TRBV7-3 to TRBJ2-5, with 11 bases lining up with TRBD1. Looked up from germline, CDR1 is SGHTA and CDR2 is FQGTGA. The CDR3 is 15 residues long. The junction had 5 bases not matched to a gene; V was cut back by 5 bases and J by 3 bases. The CDR3 here is CASSLGQGAEETQYF. DNA of the CDR3: TGTGCCAGCAGCCTAGGACAGGGGGCAGAAGAGACCCAGTACTTC. Full variable domain (remainder filled in from reference TRBV7-3 and TRBJ2-5): GAGVSQTPSNKVTEKGKYVELRCDPISGHTALYWYRQSLGQGPEFLIYFQGTGAADDSGLPNDRFFAVRPEGSVSTLKIQRTERGDSAVYLCASSLGQGAEETQYFGPGTRLLVL.